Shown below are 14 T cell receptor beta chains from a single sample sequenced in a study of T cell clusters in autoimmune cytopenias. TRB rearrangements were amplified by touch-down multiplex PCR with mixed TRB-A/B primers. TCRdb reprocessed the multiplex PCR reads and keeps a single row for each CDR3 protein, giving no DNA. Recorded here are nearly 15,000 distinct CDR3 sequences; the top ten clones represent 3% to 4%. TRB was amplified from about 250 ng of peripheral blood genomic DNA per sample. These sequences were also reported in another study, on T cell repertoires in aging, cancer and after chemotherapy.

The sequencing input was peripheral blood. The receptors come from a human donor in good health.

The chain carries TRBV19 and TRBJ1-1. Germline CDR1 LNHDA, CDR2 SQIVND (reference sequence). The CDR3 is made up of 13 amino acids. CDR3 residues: CASSRTANTEAFF.

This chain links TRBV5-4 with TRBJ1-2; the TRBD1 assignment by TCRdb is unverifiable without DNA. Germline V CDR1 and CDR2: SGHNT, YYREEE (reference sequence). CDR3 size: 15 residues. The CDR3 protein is CASSFRTGRDYGYTF.

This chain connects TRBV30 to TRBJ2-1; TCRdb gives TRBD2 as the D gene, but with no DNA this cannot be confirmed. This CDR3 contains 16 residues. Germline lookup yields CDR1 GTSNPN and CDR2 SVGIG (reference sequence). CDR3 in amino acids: CAWSPKRTSGRAEQFF.

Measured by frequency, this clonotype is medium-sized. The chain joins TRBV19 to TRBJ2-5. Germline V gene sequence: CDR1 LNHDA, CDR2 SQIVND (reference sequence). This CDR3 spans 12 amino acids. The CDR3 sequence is CASSIHGETQYF.

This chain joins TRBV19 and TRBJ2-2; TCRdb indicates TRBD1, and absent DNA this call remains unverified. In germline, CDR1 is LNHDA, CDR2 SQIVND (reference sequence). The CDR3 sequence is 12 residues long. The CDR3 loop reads CASSVPPGELFF.

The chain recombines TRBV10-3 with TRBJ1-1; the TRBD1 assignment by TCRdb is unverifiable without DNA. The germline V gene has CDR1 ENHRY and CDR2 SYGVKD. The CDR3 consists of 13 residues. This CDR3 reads CAISDDRVWGAFF.

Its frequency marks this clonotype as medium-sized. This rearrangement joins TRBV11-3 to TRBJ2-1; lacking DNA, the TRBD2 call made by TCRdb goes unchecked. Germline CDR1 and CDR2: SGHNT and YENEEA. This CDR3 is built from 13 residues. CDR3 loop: CASSPAVGNEQFF.

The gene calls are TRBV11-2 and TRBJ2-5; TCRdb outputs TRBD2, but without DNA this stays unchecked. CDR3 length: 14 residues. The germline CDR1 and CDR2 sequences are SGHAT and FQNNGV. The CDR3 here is CATKRERLQETQYF.

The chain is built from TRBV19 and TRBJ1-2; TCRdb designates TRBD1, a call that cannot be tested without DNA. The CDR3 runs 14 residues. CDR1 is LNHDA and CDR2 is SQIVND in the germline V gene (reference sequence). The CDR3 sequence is CASIRQGRNYGYTF.

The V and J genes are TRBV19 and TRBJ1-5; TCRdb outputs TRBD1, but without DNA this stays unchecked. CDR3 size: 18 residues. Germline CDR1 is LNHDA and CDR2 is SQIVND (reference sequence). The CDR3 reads CASSMVPGQVLSNQPQHF.

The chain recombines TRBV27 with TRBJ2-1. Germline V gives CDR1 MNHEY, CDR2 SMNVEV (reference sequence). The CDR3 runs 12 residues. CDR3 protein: CASSHASNEQFF.

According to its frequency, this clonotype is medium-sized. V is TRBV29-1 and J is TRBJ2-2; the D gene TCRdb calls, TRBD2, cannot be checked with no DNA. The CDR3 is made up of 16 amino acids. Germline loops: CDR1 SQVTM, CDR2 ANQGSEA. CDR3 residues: CSVEDRGEGDTGELFF.

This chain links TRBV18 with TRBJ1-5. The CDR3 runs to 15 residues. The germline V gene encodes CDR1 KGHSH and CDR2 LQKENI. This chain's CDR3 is CASSPVGQKEQPQHF. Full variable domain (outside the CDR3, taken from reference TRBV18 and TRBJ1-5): NAGVMQNPRHLVRRRGQEARLRCSPMKGHSHVYWYRQLPEEGLKFMVYLQKENIIDESGMPKERFSAEFPKEGPSILRIQQVVRGDSAAYFCASSPVGQKEQPQHFGDGTRLSIL.

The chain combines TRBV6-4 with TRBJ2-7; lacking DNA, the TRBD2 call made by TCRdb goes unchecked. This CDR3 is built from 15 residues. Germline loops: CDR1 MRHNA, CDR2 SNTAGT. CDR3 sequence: CASSERTSGRGEQYF.